The 13 T cell receptor beta chains reported below all come from one sample, sequenced in a study of T cell repertoires in cytomegalovirus infection. MiXCR, applied by TCRdb to the reads, yields one record per CDR3 protein. This table holds around 310,000 distinct CDR3 sequences, roughly 16% found once. Sequences were obtained from PBMCs. Receptors were obtained from a human donor in good health (CMV status not recorded). Some clones in this sample may be carry-over from other donors' samples.

This clonotype was detected a few times. The V gene is TRBV2, the J gene TRBJ1-2; D is perhaps TRBD1 (5 bases). V was shortened by 7 bases and J by 4 bases, with 16 bases between the two germline ends. Germline V gene data show CDR1 as SNHLY and CDR2 as FYNNEI. This CDR3 comprises 14 residues. The CDR3 nucleotides read TGTGCCAGCAACTATGGGGGGTTGAGCTATGGCTACACCTTC. This sequence encodes CASNYGGLSYGYTF. Filled out from reference TRBV2 and TRBJ1-2, the complete variable domain reads EPEVTQTPSHQVTQMGQEVILRCVPISNHLYFYWYRQILGQKVEFLVSFYNNEISEKSEIFDDQFSVERPDGSNFTLKIRSTKLEDSAMYFCASNYGGLSYGYTFGSGTRLTVV.

The chain recombines TRBV20-1 with TRBJ2-1; 9 bases match TRBD2. Trimming cost V 6 bases and J 0 bases; bases outside gene matches: 9. The CDR3 is 16 residues long. Germline V lookup: CDR1 DFQATT, CDR2 SNEGSKA (reference sequence). The CDR3 DNA follows: TGCAGTGCCCCCCCTAGCGGGGTAAGCTCCTACAATGAGCAGTTCTTC. Residues: CSAPPSGVSSYNEQFF.

The CDR3 reads CASSLVGGAYNEQFF. The CDR3, as DNA: TGTGCCAGCAGTTTAGTAGGGGGCGCCTACAATGAGCAGTTCTTC. The chain is built from TRBV12-3 or TRBV12-4 and TRBJ2-1; 7 bases match TRBD1. This CDR3 is 15 amino acids long. V trimming: 1 base; J trimming: 2 bases; junction bases outside the gene matches: 2.

This clonotype was detected many times. V gene TRBV7-2 combines with J gene TRBJ2-3; 10 bases match TRBD2. From germline, CDR1 is SGHTA and CDR2 FQGNSA. J was trimmed by 0 bases and V by 0 bases; bases with no gene match: 6. The CDR3 length is 18 residues. This CDR3 reads CASSLAHSGGTSTDTQYF. The DNA for the CDR3 is TGTGCCAGCAGCTTAGCGCATAGCGGGGGGACTAGCACAGATACGCAGTATTTT.

In this sample, this clonotype turned up many times. The chain recombines TRBV7-2 with TRBJ2-3; possibly TRBD1 for D (6 bases). The CDR3 is 19 residues long. Per the germline V gene, CDR1 is SGHTA and CDR2 is FQGNSA. V shed 1 base and J shed 3 bases, with 23 bases lying between them. Written as DNA, the CDR3 is TGTGCCAGCAGCTTAGAAGGGACACGGACTCCAAAGCGAACAGATACGCAGTATTTT. It is translated as CASSLEGTRTPKRTDTQYF.

This clonotype occurred many times. V is TRBV6-1 and J is TRBJ2-5; D ambiguous. Trimming left V 8 bases short and J 6 bases short, with 22 bases between. The germline CDR1 and CDR2 sequences are MNHNS and SASEGT. This CDR3 region has 15 residues. CDR3 sequence: CASYPPPPVKQTQYF. CDR3 in DNA: TGTGCCAGCTACCCCCCGCCACCGGTTAAACAGACCCAGTACTTC.

This clonotype turned up a few times. The rearrangement joins TRBV5-1 to TRBJ2-3; D uncertain. The ends were cut back, 5 bases at V and 1 base at J, with 14 bases in the middle. The germline V gene encodes CDR1 SGHRS and CDR2 YFSETQ. The CDR3 length is 15 residues. This CDR3 reads CASSFQARRTDTQYF. The CDR3 bases are TGCGCCAGCAGTTTCCAGGCCCGACGCACAGATACGCAGTATTTT.

This clonotype turned up a few times. The chain recombines TRBV19 with TRBJ1-1; D possibly corresponds to TRBD1 (5 bases). This CDR3 has 14 amino acids. V gave up 1 base and J gave up 4 bases, with 10 bases separating them. CDR1 and CDR2 (germline): LNHDA, SQIVND (reference sequence). The CDR3, as DNA: TGTGCCAGTAGTATAGTTTCGGGGGGCACTGAAGCTTTCTTT. Translation gives CASSIVSGGTEAFF.

The chain carries TRBV19 and TRBJ1-5; 12 bases map to TRBD1. V was clipped by 6 bases and J by 5 bases; unmatched bases: 11. CDR3 length equals 17 residues. The germline CDR1 and CDR2 sequences are LNHDA and SQIVND (reference sequence). The CDR3 DNA follows: TGTGCCAGTAGAGCCGGGACAGGGGGCCTGTCGGATCAGCCCCAGCATTTT. It specifies CASRAGTGGLSDQPQHF.

This clonotype appeared many times. The rearrangement joins TRBV7-9 to TRBJ1-4; 8 positions match TRBD1. The CDR3 consists of 15 residues. V trimming: 6 bases; J trimming: 3 bases; junction bases outside the gene matches: 6. CDR1 and CDR2 from the germline V gene are SEHNR and FQNEAQ (reference sequence). DNA of the CDR3: TGTGCCAGCAGTTTTCGGACAGGGCCTAATGAAAAACTGTTTTTT. This sequence encodes CASSFRTGPNEKLFF.

This clonotype has only a few counts. The V call is TRBV6-1, the J call TRBJ1-2; tentatively, D is TRBD1 (5 bases). This CDR3 has 15 amino acids. CDR1 MNHNS and CDR2 SASEGT come from the germline V gene. V was shortened by 7 bases and J by 5 bases, with 20 bases between the two germline ends. The CDR3: CASTNGQLLGYGYTF. CDR3 in DNA: TGTGCCAGCACCAATGGACAACTTCTCGGGTATGGCTACACCTTC.

The V gene is TRBV19, the J gene TRBJ2-7; D is unclear. The CDR3 loop spans 14 amino acids. Trimming cost V 2 bases and J 0 bases, with 8 bases left between them. Germline V gene data show CDR1 as LNHDA and CDR2 as SQIVND (reference sequence). The CDR3 protein is CASSISGSSYEQYF. The CDR3 nucleotides are TGTGCCAGTAGTATAAGTGGCAGCTCCTACGAGCAGTACTTC. The variable domain in full, completed from reference TRBV19 and TRBJ2-7, reads DGGITQSPKYLFRKEGQNVTLSCEQNLNHDAMYWYRQDPGQGLRLIYYSQIVNDFQKGDIAEGYSVSREKKESFPLTVTSAQKNPTAFYLCASSISGSSYEQYFGPGTRLTVT.

This sequence joins TRBV7-9 and TRBJ1-1; no definite D call. The CDR3 is made up of 13 amino acids. Germline V gives CDR1 SEHNR, CDR2 FQNEAQ (reference sequence). The ends were cut back, 0 bases at V and 7 bases at J, with 9 bases in the middle. In DNA, the CDR3 is TGTGCCAGCAGCTTAGCGTGGGCAGATGAAGCTTTCTTT. This codes for CASSLAWADEAFF.